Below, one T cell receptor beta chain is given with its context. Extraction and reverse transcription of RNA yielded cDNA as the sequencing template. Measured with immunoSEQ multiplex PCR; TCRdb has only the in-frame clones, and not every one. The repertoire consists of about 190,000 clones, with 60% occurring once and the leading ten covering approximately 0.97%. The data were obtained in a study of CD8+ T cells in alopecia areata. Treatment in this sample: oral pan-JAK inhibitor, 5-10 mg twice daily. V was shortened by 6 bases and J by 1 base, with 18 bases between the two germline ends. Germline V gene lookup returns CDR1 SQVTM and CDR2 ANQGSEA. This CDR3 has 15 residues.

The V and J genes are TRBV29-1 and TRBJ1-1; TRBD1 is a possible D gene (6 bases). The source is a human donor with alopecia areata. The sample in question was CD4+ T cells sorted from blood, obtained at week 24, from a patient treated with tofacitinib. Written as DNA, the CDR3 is TGCAGCGTGGCGTACAGGGCATCTACGAACACTGAAGCTTTCTTT. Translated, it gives CSVAYRASTNTEAFF.